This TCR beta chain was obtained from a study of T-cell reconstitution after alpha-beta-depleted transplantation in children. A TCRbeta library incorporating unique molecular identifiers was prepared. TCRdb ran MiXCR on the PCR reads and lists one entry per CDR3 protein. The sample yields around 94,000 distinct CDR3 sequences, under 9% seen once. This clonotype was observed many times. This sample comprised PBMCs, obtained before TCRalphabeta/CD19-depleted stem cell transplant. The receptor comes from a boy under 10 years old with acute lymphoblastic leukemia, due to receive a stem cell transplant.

The DNA for the CDR3 is TGCAGCGTTGATCGAGGTGGCTTCGGGTCCACAGATACGCAGTATTTT. It encodes CSVDRGGFGSTDTQYF. This rearrangement joins TRBV29-1 to TRBJ2-3; D gene ambiguous. The CDR3 runs to 16 residues. The germline V gene encodes CDR1 SQVTM and CDR2 ANQGSEA. V was trimmed by 3 bases and J by 2 bases, leaving 18 bases between them.